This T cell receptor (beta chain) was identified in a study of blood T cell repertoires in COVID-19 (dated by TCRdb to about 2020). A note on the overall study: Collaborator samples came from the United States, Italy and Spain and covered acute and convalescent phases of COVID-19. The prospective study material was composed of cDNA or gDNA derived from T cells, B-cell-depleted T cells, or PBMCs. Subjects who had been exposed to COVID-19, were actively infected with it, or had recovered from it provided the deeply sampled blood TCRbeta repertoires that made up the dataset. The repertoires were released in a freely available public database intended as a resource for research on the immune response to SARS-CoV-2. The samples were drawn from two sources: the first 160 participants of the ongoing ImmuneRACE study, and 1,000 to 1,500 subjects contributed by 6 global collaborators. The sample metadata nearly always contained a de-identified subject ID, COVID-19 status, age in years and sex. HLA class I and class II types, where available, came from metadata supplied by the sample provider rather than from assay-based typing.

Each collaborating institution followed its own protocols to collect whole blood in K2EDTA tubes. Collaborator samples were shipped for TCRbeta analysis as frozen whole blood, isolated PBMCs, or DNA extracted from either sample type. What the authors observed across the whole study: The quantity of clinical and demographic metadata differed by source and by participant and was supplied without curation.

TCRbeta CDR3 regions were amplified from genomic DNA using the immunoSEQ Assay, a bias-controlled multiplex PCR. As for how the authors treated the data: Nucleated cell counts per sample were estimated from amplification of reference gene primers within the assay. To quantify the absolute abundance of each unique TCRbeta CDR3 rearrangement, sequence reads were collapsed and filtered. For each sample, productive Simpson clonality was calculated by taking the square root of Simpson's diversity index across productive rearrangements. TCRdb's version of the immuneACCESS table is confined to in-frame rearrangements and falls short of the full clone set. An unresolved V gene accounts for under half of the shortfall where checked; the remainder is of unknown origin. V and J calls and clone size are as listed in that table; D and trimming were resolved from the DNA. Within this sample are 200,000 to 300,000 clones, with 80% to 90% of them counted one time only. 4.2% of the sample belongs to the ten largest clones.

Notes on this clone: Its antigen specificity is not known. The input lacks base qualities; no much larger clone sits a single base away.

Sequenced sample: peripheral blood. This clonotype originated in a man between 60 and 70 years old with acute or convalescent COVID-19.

CDR3 sequence: CAWSVGPGGGYTF. The bases are TGTGCCTGGAGTGTAGGCCCGGGGGGCGGCTACACCTTC. The chain was built from TRBV30 and TRBJ1-2; the D region possibly corresponds to TRBD1 (6 bases align). CDR1 is given as GTSNPN and CDR2 as SVGIG, both from the germline V gene (reference sequence). CDR3 length: 13 amino acids, cysteine to phenylalanine. CDR3 DNA is the only sequence kept; it has 39 bases, read in frame from the first base. Cut back by 0 bases and 8 bases, the V and J ends lie 13 bases apart. When the CDR3 is completed using the reference TRBV30 and TRBJ1-2 genes on either side, the full variable domain is SQTIHQWPATLVQPVGSPLSLECTVEGTSNPNLYWYRQAAGRGLQLLFYSVGIGQISSEVPQNLSASRPQDRQFILSSKKLLLSDSGFYLCAWSVGPGGGYTFGSGTRLTVV.